This T cell receptor (beta chain) emerged from a study of blood T cell repertoires in COVID-19. Study as a whole: The United States, Italy and Spain supplied acute and convalescent COVID-19 samples. PBMCs, B-cell-depleted T cells, or T cells were the source of the cDNA or gDNA that made up the material.

Germline-derived CDR1 and CDR2 are LNHDA and SQIVND (reference sequence). Trimming shortened V by 6 bases and J by 8 bases, and 19 bases separated the two germline ends. This CDR3 has 14 residues. Per the authors' pipeline: By means of reference gene primer amplification, nucleated cell counts were estimated. Measured with immunoSEQ multiplex PCR; TCRdb has only the in-frame clones, and not every one. V and J calls and clone size are given by that table; D and trimming were obtained from the DNA. The sample lists roughly 260,000 clones, 70% to 90% seen once, with around 2.2% in the top ten. This TCR came from a woman in her thirties or forties who had recovered from COVID-19. This chain connects TRBV19 to TRBJ1-2; weak D call: TRBD1 (6 bases). Specimen: peripheral blood. As DNA, the CDR3 is TGTGCCAGTAGCGTACAAACAGGGATTGAGGGCTACACCTTC. It encodes CASSVQTGIEGYTF.